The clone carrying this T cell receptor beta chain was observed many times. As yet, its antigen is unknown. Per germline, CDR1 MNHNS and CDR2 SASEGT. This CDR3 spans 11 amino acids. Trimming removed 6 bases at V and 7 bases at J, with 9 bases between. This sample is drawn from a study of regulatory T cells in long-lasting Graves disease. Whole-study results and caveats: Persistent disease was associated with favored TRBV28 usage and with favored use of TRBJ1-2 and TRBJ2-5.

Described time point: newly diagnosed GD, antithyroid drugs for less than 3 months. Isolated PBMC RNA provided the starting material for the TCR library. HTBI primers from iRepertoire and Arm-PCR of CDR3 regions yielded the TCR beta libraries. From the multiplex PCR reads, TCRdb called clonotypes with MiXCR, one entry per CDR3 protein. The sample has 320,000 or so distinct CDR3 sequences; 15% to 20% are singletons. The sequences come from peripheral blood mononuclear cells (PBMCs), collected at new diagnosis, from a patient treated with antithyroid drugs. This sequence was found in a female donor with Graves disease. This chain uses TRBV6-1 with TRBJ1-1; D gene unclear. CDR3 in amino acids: CASRRGNEAFF. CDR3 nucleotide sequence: TGTGCCAGCAGACGCGGCAATGAAGCTTTCTTT.